These 10 T cell receptor beta chains came from one sample sequenced in a study of early T cells in non-severe SARS-CoV-2 infection. TCRdb passed the 5' RACE reads through MiXCR, listing each CDR3 protein once. The profile shows about 36,000 distinct CDR3 sequences, roughly 9.7% of them singletons. The specimen sequenced was whole blood. The source is an adult who was a healthcare worker with PCR-confirmed SARS-CoV-2 infection or an uninfected control (not recorded which).

About this clonotype itself: This could be a read error, since a much larger clone is one nucleotide away. The chain employs TRBV2 and TRBJ2-1; D remains unclear. The CDR3 consists of 17 residues. Germline V lookup: CDR1 SNHLY, CDR2 FYNNEI. As DNA, the CDR3 is TGTGCCAGCAGTACGAGCCGCATTGGGCGATCCTACAATGTGCAGTTCTTC. It is translated as CASSTSRIGRSYNVQFF.

V gene TRBV7-6 combines with J gene TRBJ1-2, with D uncertain. The CDR3 contains 14 residues. Germline-derived CDR1 and CDR2 are SGHVS and FNYEAQ. With 1 base removed from V and 5 bases from J, the gap between germline ends came to 11 bases. The CDR3 here is CASSLEPKTYGYTF. The CDR3 DNA reads TGTGCCAGCAGCTTAGAGCCTAAGACTTATGGCTACACCTTC.

The chain links TRBV20-1 to TRBJ2-3, with TRBD2 identical over 9 bases. J lost 1 base, V lost 5 bases, and 16 bases had no gene match. The CDR3 covers 18 residues. Germline CDR1 and CDR2: DFQATT and SNEGSKA (reference sequence). The CDR3 DNA reads TGCAGTGCTGTGAGTAGCGGGGGTACCTCTTCGGGCACAGATACGCAGTATTTT. Protein: CSAVSSGGTSSGTDTQYF.

This clonotype was picked up many times. This sequence joins TRBV12-3 or TRBV12-4 and TRBJ2-4; D is undetermined. This CDR3 region has 16 residues. V was trimmed by 3 bases and J by 6 bases, leaving 18 bases between them. The CDR3: CASSFPAGPYSNIQYF. CDR3 sequence (DNA): TGTGCCAGCAGTTTTCCGGCAGGCCCTTACTCAAACATTCAGTACTTC.

This rearrangement joins TRBV7-6 to TRBJ2-7; the D gene is possibly TRBD1 (5 bases). Trimming cost V 0 bases and J 2 bases, with 8 bases left between them. The V gene's germline CDR1 is SGHVS and CDR2 FNYEAQ. This CDR3 has 14 residues. The chain's CDR3 is CASSLAGETYEQYF. DNA of the CDR3: TGTGCCAGCAGCTTAGCAGGGGAAACCTACGAGCAGTACTTC.

This clonotype appeared a few times. The chain links TRBV30 to TRBJ2-5, with 8 bases identical to TRBD2. This CDR3 has 14 amino acids. With 2 bases clipped from V and 2 bases from J, the junction kept 4 bases outside the gene matches. Per the germline V gene, CDR1 is GTSNPN and CDR2 is SVGIG (reference sequence). The CDR3 DNA follows: TGTGCCTGGAGTCGGCGGGGGGTTCAAGAGACCCAGTACTTC. This codes for CAWSRRGVQETQYF.

This clonotype was detected only a few times. In DNA form, the CDR3 reads TGTGCCAGCAGCCGAAGTTCGGGCGGGGGCCGCACAGATACGCAGTATTTT. It yields the protein CASSRSSGGGRTDTQYF. V and J are TRBV12-3 or TRBV12-4 and TRBJ2-3, with a possible D match to TRBD2 (7 bases). Trimming pared 6 bases from V and 1 base from J, leaving 20 bases between. This CDR3 comprises 17 residues.

This clonotype was recorded at least ten times. The chain employs TRBV6-6 and TRBJ2-7; no reliable D call. The CDR3 has 13 residues. The germline V gene encodes CDR1 MNHNY and CDR2 SVGAGI (reference sequence). V was pared by 11 bases and J by 2 bases, with 16 bases between. The CDR3 bases are TGTGCCTGCGCCGGTCCATCGGCCTACGAGCAGTACTTC. Translation: CACAGPSAYEQYF.

This clonotype was seen ten or more times. The genes are TRBV29-1 and TRBJ1-1; TRBD1 might be the D (5 bases). The V end lost 6 bases, the J end lost 12 bases, and 17 bases lay between the germline ends. Germline loops: CDR1 SQVTM, CDR2 ANQGSEA. The CDR3 sequence is 11 residues long. Written as DNA, the CDR3 is TGCAGCGTAGGGACCGCGGTTATCCCTTTCTTT. Its protein is CSVGTAVIPFF.

J is TRBJ1-5 and V is TRBV4-2; a weak D match, TRBD1 (6 bases). V dropped 0 bases and J dropped 7 bases, with 19 bases sitting between them. Germline V gene lookup returns CDR1 LGHNA and CDR2 YNFKEQ. The CDR3 is 17 amino acids. Here the CDR3 reads CASSQDVSGRGSQPQHF. DNA of the CDR3: TGTGCCAGCAGCCAAGATGTATCGGGCAGGGGAAGCCAGCCCCAGCATTTT.